Below are 20 T cell receptor beta chains sequenced from a single sample in a study of blood T cell repertoires in COVID-19. Assay: immunoSEQ multiplex PCR; the TCRdb copy retains only in-frame clones and omits some. This sample has tens of thousands of clones, with about 90% found just once. Sequenced input: peripheral blood. Every receptor here comes from a man at least 80 years old in a cohort sampled during active COVID-19.

This chain links TRBV11-3 with TRBJ2-3; TRBD2 agrees at 10 bases. Germline CDR1 reads SGHNT; CDR2 reads YENEEA. V gave up 1 base and J gave up 5 bases; unmatched junction bases: 6. This CDR3 comprises 16 residues. CDR3 residues: CASSLGSGGPQDTQYF. In DNA form, the CDR3 reads TGTGCCAGCAGCTTAGGTAGCGGGGGGCCCCAAGATACGCAGTATTTT.

This chain links TRBV5-1 with TRBJ1-5; 9 bases line up with TRBD1. Trimming took 1 base from V and 0 from J; bases not matched to a gene: 2. This CDR3 spans 16 amino acids. CDR1 and CDR2 (germline): SGHRS, YFSETQ. The CDR3 nucleotides read TGCGCCAGCAGCTTGACGGGACAGGGTAGCAATCAGCCCCAGCATTTT. Protein product: CASSLTGQGSNQPQHF.

The J gene is TRBJ2-2, the V gene TRBV11-2; TRBD2 matches at 8 bases. Germline CDR1 reads SGHAT; CDR2 reads FQNNGV. V shed 5 bases and J 4 bases; nucleotides not matched to a gene: 6. The CDR3 consists of 15 residues. The CDR3 region is CASSPREGPTGELFF. The CDR3 nucleotides read TGTGCCAGCAGCCCTCGGGAGGGGCCCACCGGGGAGCTGTTTTTT.

The chain is built from TRBV27 and TRBJ1-2, with 7 bases that match TRBD1. Losses at the gene ends were 6 bases for V and 8 bases for J; bases not matched to a gene: 12. The CDR3 contains 14 residues. CDR1 and CDR2 from the germline V gene are MNHEY and SMNVEV (reference sequence). CDR3 loop: CASSRQGRFVGYTF. In DNA form, the CDR3 reads TGTGCCAGCAGCCGACAGGGAAGGTTTGTGGGCTACACCTTC.

The rearrangement joins TRBV7-2 to TRBJ1-3, with D possibly matching TRBD1 (5 bases). Trimming took 1 base from V and 12 from J, leaving 10 bases between them. The length of the CDR3 is 12 residues. Per germline, CDR1 SGHTA and CDR2 FQGNSA. The CDR3 region is CASSLGVGVIYF. The CDR3, as DNA: TGTGCCAGCAGCTTAGGGGTAGGGGTCATATATTTT.

The chain combines TRBV6-5 with TRBJ2-5; 9 nucleotides agree with TRBD2. Germline loops: CDR1 MNHEY, CDR2 SVGAGI. This CDR3 region has 15 residues. V dropped 2 bases and J dropped 5; count of bases not matched to a gene: 6. The CDR3 coding sequence is TGTGCCAGCAGTTACGGCGGGGGGGCCTGGGAGACCCAGTACTTC. It codes for CASSYGGGAWETQYF.

In DNA form, the CDR3 reads TGTGCCAGCAGCACCCGGACAGGCTACAATGAGCAGTTCTTC. Amino acids: CASSTRTGYNEQFF. The chain links TRBV11-3 to TRBJ2-1; 7 bases are shared with TRBD1. This CDR3 contains 14 residues. CDR1 is SGHNT, CDR2 YENEEA, per germline. V dropped 5 bases and J dropped 3; count of bases not matched to a gene: 4.

The rearrangement links TRBV9 to TRBJ1-1, with a possible D match to TRBD1 (6 bases). Germline V lookup: CDR1 SGDLS, CDR2 YYNGEE. Deletions cut 4 bases from V and 7 bases from J, with 14 bases between. The CDR3 consists of 13 residues. The CDR3 DNA follows: TGTGCCAGCAGCCCGATCAGGGGTGGTGAAGCTTTCTTT. Translated, it gives CASSPIRGGEAFF.

J is TRBJ2-6 and V is TRBV29-1; 10 bases align to TRBD1. J was trimmed by 2 bases and V by 5 bases; bases with no gene match: 6. Germline V gives CDR1 SQVTM, CDR2 ANQGSEA. This CDR3 comprises 16 residues. The CDR3 loop reads CSVLDRGLTGANVLTF. In DNA, the CDR3 is TGCAGCGTTCTCGACAGGGGGCTTACTGGGGCCAACGTCCTGACTTTC. Filled out from reference TRBV29-1 and TRBJ2-6, the complete variable domain reads SAVISQKPSRDICQRGTSLTIQCQVDSQVTMMFWYRQQPGQSLTLIATANQGSEATYESGFVIDKFPISRPNLTFSTLTVSNMSPEDSSIYLCSVLDRGLTGANVLTFGAGSRLTVL.

V is TRBV14 and J is TRBJ2-5, with 13 bases lining up with TRBD2. This CDR3 has 15 amino acids. Germline trimming cut 4 bases from V and 5 bases from J; bases unmatched to any gene: 4. Germline assignment: CDR1 SGHDN and CDR2 FVKESK. This CDR3 is CASSLGLAGMETQYF. DNA for the CDR3: TGTGCCAGCAGCCTGGGACTAGCGGGGATGGAGACCCAGTACTTC.

This chain uses TRBV12-3 or TRBV12-4 with TRBJ2-1; TRBD1 is a possible D gene (5 bases). Deletions cut 4 bases from V and 8 bases from J, with 9 bases between. This CDR3 comprises 12 residues. Here the CDR3 reads CASSWSRDEQFF. The CDR3 bases are TGTGCCAGCAGTTGGAGCAGGGATGAGCAGTTCTTC.

This rearrangement joins TRBV4-2 to TRBJ2-2; 13 nucleotides agree with TRBD2. CDR1 LGHNA and CDR2 YNFKEQ come from the germline V gene. The CDR3 has 21 amino acids. J lost 0 bases, V lost 0 bases, and 10 bases had no gene match. The CDR3 region is CASSQDSIRGLAGANTGELFF. The CDR3 region has the DNA TGTGCCAGCAGCCAAGACTCAATCCGCGGACTAGCGGGGGCGAACACCGGGGAGCTGTTTTTT.

This chain links TRBV6-6 with TRBJ2-3; 7 bases fit TRBD2. CDR1 is MNHNY, CDR2 SVGAGI, per germline (reference sequence). The CDR3 totals 16 residues. V lost 5 bases and J lost 0; bases outside the gene matches: 8. The CDR3, as DNA: TGTGCCAGCAGTGGCCCCACTAGCGTTAGCACAGATACGCAGTATTTT. Encoded protein: CASSGPTSVSTDTQYF.

The chain employs TRBV5-1 and TRBJ2-2; TRBD2 aligns across 8 bases. J gave up 8 bases and V 7 bases, and 7 bases lay outside the gene matches. The CDR3 length is 13 residues. CDR1 and CDR2 (germline): SGHRS, YFSETQ. CDR3 sequence (DNA): TGCGCCAGCCGAGAGCGGGGGTCTGGGGAGCTGTTTTTT. It encodes CASRERGSGELFF. The full variable domain, completed using reference TRBV5-1 and TRBJ2-2, is KAGVTQTPRYLIKTRGQQVTLSCSPISGHRSVSWYQQTPGQGLQFLFEYFSETQRNKGNFPGRFSGRQFSNSRSEMNVSTLELGDSALYLCASRERGSGELFFGEGSRLTVL.

The rearrangement uses TRBV2 and TRBJ2-1; TRBD2 aligns across 9 bases. Trimming took 6 bases from V and 5 from J; bases not matched to a gene: 5. CDR3 length: 14 residues. The germline gives CDR1 SNHLY, CDR2 FYNNEI. CDR3 amino acids: CASRAAGGNNEQFF. The CDR3 nucleotides are TGTGCCAGCAGGGCCGCGGGGGGGAACAATGAGCAGTTCTTC.

The chain uses TRBV5-6 and TRBJ2-1; 10 bases agree with TRBD2. Unmatched junction bases numbered 6, after V lost 5 bases and J lost 4 bases. The germline V gene encodes CDR1 SGHDT and CDR2 YYEEEE. The CDR3 loop spans 15 amino acids. CDR3 region: CASSKGLAVYNEQFF. The CDR3 DNA is TGTGCCAGCAGTAAAGGACTAGCGGTTTACAATGAGCAGTTCTTC. The variable domain in full, with the rest retrieved from reference TRBV5-6 and TRBJ2-1, is DAGVTQSPTHLIKTRGQQVTLRCSPKSGHDTVSWYQQALGQGPQFIFQYYEEEERQRGNFPDRFSGHQFPNYSSELNVNALLLGDSALYLCASSKGLAVYNEQFFGPGTRLTVL.

The chain has TRBV5-1 and TRBJ1-6; D may be TRBD1 (6 bases). The CDR3 is 14 residues long. The germline V and J ends were trimmed by 4 bases and 8 bases, with 13 bases remaining between them. From germline, CDR1 is SGHRS and CDR2 YFSETQ. CDR3: CASSQSDSYSPLHF. The DNA for the CDR3 is TGCGCCAGCAGCCAGTCGGACAGTTATTCACCCCTCCACTTT.

This sequence joins TRBV27 and TRBJ1-2; 7 bases agree with TRBD1. Trimming took 6 bases from V and 4 from J; bases not matched to a gene: 14. Per germline, CDR1 MNHEY and CDR2 SMNVEV (reference sequence). This CDR3 spans 16 amino acids. CDR3 DNA sequence: TGTGCCAGCAGCGGCCACCGGACAGGTCCCCTCTATGGCTACACCTTC. Translated: CASSGHRTGPLYGYTF.

The chain joins TRBV24-1 to TRBJ2-5, with 8 bases that match TRBD1. Unmatched junction bases numbered 1, after V lost 0 bases and J lost 2 bases. The CDR3 runs to 15 residues. CDR1 is KGHDR, CDR2 SFDVKD, per germline. This CDR3 is CATSDLGQGQETQYF. The DNA for the CDR3 is TGTGCCACCAGTGATTTGGGACAGGGACAAGAGACCCAGTACTTC.

In DNA form, the CDR3 reads TGTGCCAGCAGTTCTACCCGGACAGGACTTTATGGCTACACCTTC. The encoded protein is CASSSTRTGLYGYTF. The rearrangement uses TRBV2 and TRBJ1-2; 7 bases match TRBD1. Germline V lookup: CDR1 SNHLY, CDR2 FYNNEI. J gave up 5 bases and V 5 bases, and 11 bases lay outside the gene matches. The CDR3 contains 15 residues.